This T cell receptor beta chain derives from a study of monozygotic twins with inflammatory bowel disease. The CDR3 totals 13 residues. CDR1 is MNHNS, CDR2 SASEGT, per germline. TCRdb re-called the 5' RACE reads and catalogs CDR3 proteins one per entry, DNA excluded. The sample's table shows around 220,000 distinct CDR3 sequences. Sequenced sample: blood. The receptor was derived from a human donor with ulcerative colitis or Crohn's disease, or a healthy co-twin of an affected twin (not recorded which). The rearrangement joins TRBV6-1 to TRBJ2-7. CDR3 sequence: CASRGTNSYEQYF.